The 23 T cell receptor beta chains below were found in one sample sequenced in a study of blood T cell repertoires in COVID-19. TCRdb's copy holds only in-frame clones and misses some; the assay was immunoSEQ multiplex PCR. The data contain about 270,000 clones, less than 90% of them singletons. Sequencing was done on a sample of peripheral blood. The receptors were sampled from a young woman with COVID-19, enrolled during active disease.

This CDR3 reads CASSDSPSGELFF. As DNA, the CDR3 is TGTGCCAGCAGCGACAGCCCCTCCGGGGAGCTGTTTTTT. The chain has TRBV5-8 and TRBJ2-2, with TRBD1 as a possible D gene (5 bases). Trimming pared 4 bases from V and 6 bases from J, leaving 10 bases between. This CDR3 has 13 amino acids. The germline V gene has CDR1 SGHTS and CDR2 YDEGEE.

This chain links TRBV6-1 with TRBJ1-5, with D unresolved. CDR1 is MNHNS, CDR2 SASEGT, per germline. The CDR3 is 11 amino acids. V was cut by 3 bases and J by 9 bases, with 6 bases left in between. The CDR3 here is CASSDPWPQHF. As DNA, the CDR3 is TGTGCCAGCAGTGACCCGTGGCCCCAGCATTTT.

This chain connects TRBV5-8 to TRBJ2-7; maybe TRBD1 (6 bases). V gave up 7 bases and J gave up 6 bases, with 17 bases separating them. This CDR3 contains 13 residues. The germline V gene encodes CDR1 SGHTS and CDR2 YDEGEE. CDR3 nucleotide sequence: TGTGCCAGCCGAAGACAGGTAGGAGTCGAGCAGTACTTC. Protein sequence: CASRRQVGVEQYF.

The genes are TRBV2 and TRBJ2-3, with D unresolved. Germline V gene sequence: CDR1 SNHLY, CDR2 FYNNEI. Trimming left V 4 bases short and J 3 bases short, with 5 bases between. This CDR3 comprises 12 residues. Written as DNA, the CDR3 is TGTGCCAGCAGTGCCCGTACAGATACGCAGTATTTT. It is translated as CASSARTDTQYF.

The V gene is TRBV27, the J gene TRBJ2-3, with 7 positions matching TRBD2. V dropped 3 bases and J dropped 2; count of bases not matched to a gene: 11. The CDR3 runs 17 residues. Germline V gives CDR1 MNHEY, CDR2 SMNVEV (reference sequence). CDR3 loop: CASSLKGLGGFTDTQYF. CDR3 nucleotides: TGTGCCAGCAGTTTGAAAGGATTGGGGGGGTTCACAGATACGCAGTATTTT.

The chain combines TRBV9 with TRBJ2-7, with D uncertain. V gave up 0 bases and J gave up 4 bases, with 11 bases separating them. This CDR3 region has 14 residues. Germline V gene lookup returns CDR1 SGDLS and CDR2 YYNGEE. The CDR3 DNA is TGTGCCAGCAGCGTAGTAGAATTTCCTTACGAGCAGTACTTC. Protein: CASSVVEFPYEQYF.

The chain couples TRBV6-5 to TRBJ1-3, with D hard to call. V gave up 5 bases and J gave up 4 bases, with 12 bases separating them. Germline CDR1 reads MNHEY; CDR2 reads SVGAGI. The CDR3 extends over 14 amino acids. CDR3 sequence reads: CASSKLGVGNTIYF. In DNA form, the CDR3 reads TGTGCCAGCAGTAAGCTCGGGGTAGGAAACACCATATATTTT.

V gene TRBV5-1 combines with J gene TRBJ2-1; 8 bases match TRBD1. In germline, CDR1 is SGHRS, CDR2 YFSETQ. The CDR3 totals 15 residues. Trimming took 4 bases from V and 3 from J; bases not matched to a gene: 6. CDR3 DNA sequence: TGCGCCAGCAGCCATTCAGGGGGCGACTACAATGAGCAGTTCTTC. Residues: CASSHSGGDYNEQFF.

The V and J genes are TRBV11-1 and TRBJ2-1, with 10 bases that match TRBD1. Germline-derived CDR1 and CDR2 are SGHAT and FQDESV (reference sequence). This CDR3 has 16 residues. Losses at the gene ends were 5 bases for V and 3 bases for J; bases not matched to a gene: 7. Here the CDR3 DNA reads TGTGCCAGCAGCCACCGGGACAGGGGCGACTACAATGAGCAGTTCTTC. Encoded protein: CASSHRDRGDYNEQFF.

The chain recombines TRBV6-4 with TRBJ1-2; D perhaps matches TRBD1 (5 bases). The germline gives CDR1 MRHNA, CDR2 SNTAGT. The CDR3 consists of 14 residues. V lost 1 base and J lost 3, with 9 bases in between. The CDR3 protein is CASSDLARDYGYTF. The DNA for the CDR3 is TGTGCCAGCAGTGACTTAGCCAGGGACTATGGCTACACCTTC.

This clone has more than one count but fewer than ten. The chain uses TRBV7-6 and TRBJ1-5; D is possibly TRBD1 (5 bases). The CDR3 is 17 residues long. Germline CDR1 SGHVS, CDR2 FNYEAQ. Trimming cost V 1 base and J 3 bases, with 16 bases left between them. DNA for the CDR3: TGTGCCAGCAGCTTAGGGGGCGAGCAGACATTCAATCAGCCCCAGCATTTT. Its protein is CASSLGGEQTFNQPQHF. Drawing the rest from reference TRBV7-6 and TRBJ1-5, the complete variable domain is GAGVSQSPRYKVTKRGQDVALRCDPISGHVSLYWYRQALGQGPEFLTYFNYEAQQDKSGLPNDRFSAERPEGSISTLTIQRTEQRDSAMYRCASSLGGEQTFNQPQHFGDGTRLSIL.

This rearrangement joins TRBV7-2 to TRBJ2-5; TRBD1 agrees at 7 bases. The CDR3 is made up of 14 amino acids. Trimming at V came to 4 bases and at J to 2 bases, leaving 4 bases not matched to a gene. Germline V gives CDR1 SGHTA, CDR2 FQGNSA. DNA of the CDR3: TGTGCCAGCAGCTCGCTGGACAGGCAAGAGACCCAGTACTTC. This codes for CASSSLDRQETQYF. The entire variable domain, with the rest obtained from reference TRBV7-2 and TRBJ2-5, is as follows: GAGVSQSPSNKVTEKGKDVELRCDPISGHTALYWYRQSLGQGLEFLIYFQGNSAPDKSGLPSDRFSAERTGGSVSTLTIQRTQQEDSAVYLCASSSLDRQETQYFGPGTRLLVL.

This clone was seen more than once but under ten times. The CDR3 sequence: CASSLGAEETQYF. The CDR3 nucleotides are TGTGCCAGCAGCTTAGGGGCAGAAGAGACCCAGTACTTC. The V gene is TRBV7-2, the J gene TRBJ2-5, with D unresolved. Germline V gene lookup returns CDR1 SGHTA and CDR2 FQGNSA. V lost 1 base and J 3 bases, leaving 6 bases between the germline ends. There are 13 residues in the CDR3.

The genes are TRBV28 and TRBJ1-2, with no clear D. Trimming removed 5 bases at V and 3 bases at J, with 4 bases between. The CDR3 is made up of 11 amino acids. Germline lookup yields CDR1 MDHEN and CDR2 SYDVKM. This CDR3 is CASSIDYGYTF. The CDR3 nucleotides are TGTGCCAGCAGTATCGACTATGGCTACACCTTC.

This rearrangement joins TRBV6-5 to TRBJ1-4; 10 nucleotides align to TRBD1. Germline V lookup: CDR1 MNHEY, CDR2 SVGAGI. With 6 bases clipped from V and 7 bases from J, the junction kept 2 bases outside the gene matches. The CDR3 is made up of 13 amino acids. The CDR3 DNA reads TGTGCCAGCAGGACAGGGGGCCCTGAAAAACTGTTTTTT. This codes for CASRTGGPEKLFF.

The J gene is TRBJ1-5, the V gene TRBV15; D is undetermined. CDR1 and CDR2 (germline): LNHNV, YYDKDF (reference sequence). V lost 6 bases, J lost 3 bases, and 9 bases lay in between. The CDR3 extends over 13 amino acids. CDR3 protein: CATRAQYNQPQHF. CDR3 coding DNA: TGTGCCACCAGGGCCCAGTACAATCAGCCCCAGCATTTT.

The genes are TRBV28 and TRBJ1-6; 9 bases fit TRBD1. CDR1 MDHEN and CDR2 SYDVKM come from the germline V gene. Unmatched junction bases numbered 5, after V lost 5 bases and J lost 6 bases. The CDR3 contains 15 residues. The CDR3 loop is CASSPRDRVNSPLHF. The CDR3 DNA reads TGTGCCAGCAGTCCCCGGGACAGGGTTAATTCACCCCTCCACTTT.

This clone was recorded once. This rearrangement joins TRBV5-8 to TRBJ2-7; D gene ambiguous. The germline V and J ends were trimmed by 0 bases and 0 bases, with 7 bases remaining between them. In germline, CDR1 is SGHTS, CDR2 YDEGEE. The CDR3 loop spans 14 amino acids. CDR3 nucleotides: TGTGCCAGCAGCTTGGACACCAACTCCTACGAGCAGTACTTC. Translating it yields CASSLDTNSYEQYF.

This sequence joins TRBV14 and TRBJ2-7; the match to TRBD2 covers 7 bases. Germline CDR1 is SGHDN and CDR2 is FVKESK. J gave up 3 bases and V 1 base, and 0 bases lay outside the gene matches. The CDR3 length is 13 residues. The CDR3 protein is CASSQGGGYEQYF. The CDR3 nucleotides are TGTGCCAGCAGCCAAGGGGGGGGCTACGAGCAGTACTTC.

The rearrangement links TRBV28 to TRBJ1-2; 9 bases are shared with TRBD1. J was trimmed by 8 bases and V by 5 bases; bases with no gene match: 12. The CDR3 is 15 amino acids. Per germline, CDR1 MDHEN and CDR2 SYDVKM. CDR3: CASSTPGTGSGGYTF. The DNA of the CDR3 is TGTGCCAGCAGTACTCCCGGGACAGGGTCGGGGGGCTACACCTTC.

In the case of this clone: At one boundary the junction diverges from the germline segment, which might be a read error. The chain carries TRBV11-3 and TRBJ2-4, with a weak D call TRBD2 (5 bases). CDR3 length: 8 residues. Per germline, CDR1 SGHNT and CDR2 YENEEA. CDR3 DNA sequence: TGTGCCAGCAGCTGGCCGGGATTC. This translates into CASSWPGF.

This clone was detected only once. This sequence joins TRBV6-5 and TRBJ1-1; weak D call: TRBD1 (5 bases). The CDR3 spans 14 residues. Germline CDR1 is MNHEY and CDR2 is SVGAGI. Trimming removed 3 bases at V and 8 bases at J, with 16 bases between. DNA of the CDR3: TGTGCCAGCAGTTATGGTTCGTGGACAATCGAAGCTTTCTTT. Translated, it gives CASSYGSWTIEAFF.

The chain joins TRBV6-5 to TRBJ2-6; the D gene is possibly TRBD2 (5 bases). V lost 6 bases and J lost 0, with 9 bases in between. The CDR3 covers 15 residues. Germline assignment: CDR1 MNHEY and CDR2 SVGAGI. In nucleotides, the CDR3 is TGTGCCAGCAGGGGAGAGCTCTCTGGGGCCAACGTCCTGACTTTC. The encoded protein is CASRGELSGANVLTF.